The T cell receptor (beta chain) under discussion was sequenced for a study of metastatic and nonmetastatic thyroid tumors. Looking at the study overall: Where malignant and benign thyroid patients were concerned, repertoires were compared across blood and tumor or nodule tissue.

From germline, CDR1 is MNHEY and CDR2 SVGAGI. CDR3 length equals 13 residues. The authors' processing: The distant-metastasis classifier for papillary thyroid cancer was built from CDR3 differences across clinicopathological groups. TCRdb re-analyzed the PCR reads through MiXCR. TCRdb, rather than the study authors, made the V and J calls. Among roughly 22,000 clones, roughly an eighth were seen once, and the ten largest hold 14%. No patient had received any treatment before thyroid surgery. Regarding this clone: Sequence at one end of the junction differs from germline and may be a read error.

The rearrangement joins TRBV6-5 to TRBJ1-1; D possibly corresponds to TRBD1 (5 bases). The clonotype was recovered from a female donor with papillary thyroid cancer or a benign thyroid nodule (not recorded which). Some clones in this sample may be carry-over from other donors' samples. The specimen was blood. The CDR3, as DNA: TGTGCCAGCAGTTATGAGGGGATCACTGAAGCCTTCTTT. It yields the protein CASSYEGITEAFF.